These 10 T cell receptor beta chains were all obtained from the same sample, sequenced in a study of metastatic and nonmetastatic thyroid tumors. TCRdb re-clonotyped the PCR reads through MiXCR. The sample includes about 39,000 clones, roughly 15% of them seen just once. Each patient went into thyroid surgery without having received any treatment. Specimen: blood. All receptors derive from a female donor with papillary thyroid cancer or a benign thyroid nodule (not recorded which). Some clones in this sample may be carry-over from other donors' samples.

This clone was detected many times. The rearrangement links TRBV2 to TRBJ2-6, with 8 nucleotides matching TRBD2. Germline V lookup: CDR1 SNHLY, CDR2 FYNNEI. The CDR3 consists of 16 residues. Losses at the gene ends were 6 bases for V and 2 bases for J; bases not matched to a gene: 6. CDR3 bases: TGTGCCAGCAGGAAGCGGGGGAGCGCTGGGGCCAACGTCCTGACTTTC. Amino acid sequence: CASRKRGSAGANVLTF.

This clone has at least ten counts. CDR3 protein: CASSIRATLQETQYF. In DNA form, the CDR3 reads TGTGCCAGTAGTATCAGGGCTACACTTCAAGAGACCCAGTACTTC. The V gene is TRBV19, the J gene TRBJ2-5; weak D call: TRBD1 (5 bases). Trimming stripped 3 bases from V and 2 bases from J, with 13 bases between. The CDR3 runs to 15 residues. CDR1 and CDR2 from the germline V gene are LNHDA and SQIVND (reference sequence).

This rearrangement joins TRBV6-4 to TRBJ1-2; perhaps TRBD1 as D (5 bases). Germline lookup yields CDR1 MRHNA and CDR2 SNTAGT. V was shortened by 3 bases and J by 7 bases, with 18 bases between the two germline ends. CDR3 size: 15 residues. The CDR3 DNA follows: TGTGCCAGCAGTGATCGTAGTACAGGCAGGAGTGGCTACACCTTC. Amino acid sequence: CASSDRSTGRSGYTF.

By sample fraction, this clone is medium-sized. CDR3 in amino acids: CASSLTSGLNTGELFF. CDR3 nucleotide sequence: TGTGCCAGCAGTTTGACCAGCGGGCTGAACACCGGGGAGCTGTTTTTT. The V call is TRBV28, the J call TRBJ2-2; tentatively, D is TRBD2 (6 bases). Germline V gene data show CDR1 as MDHEN and CDR2 as SYDVKM. Trimming cost V 3 bases and J 1 base, with 12 bases left between them. CDR3 length equals 16 residues.

This clone has ten or more counts. The chain uses TRBV5-1 and TRBJ1-2, with a tentative D call TRBD1 (5 bases). The CDR3 has 15 amino acids. V lost 0 bases, J lost 6 bases, and 15 bases lay in between. The germline V gene has CDR1 SGHRS and CDR2 YFSETQ. This CDR3 is CASSLVGEGIDGYTF. The CDR3 DNA reads as TGCGCCAGCAGCTTGGTTGGGGAGGGGATCGATGGCTACACCTTC.

This chain connects TRBV7-8 to TRBJ1-1; D ambiguous. V lost 5 bases to trimming and J lost 4 bases, with 11 bases between them. Germline CDR1 is SGHVS and CDR2 is FQNEAQ. The CDR3 length is 13 residues. The chain's CDR3 is CASSRSASTEAFF. CDR3 sequence (DNA): TGTGCCAGCAGCCGATCAGCGAGCACTGAAGCTTTCTTT.

This clone appeared many times. The V gene is TRBV5-1, the J gene TRBJ2-5; the D gene is possibly TRBD1 (5 bases). CDR3 length: 15 amino acids. The germline V gene has CDR1 SGHRS and CDR2 YFSETQ. Between the trimmed V and J ends, which lost 2 bases and 3 bases, there was a span of 14 bases. The CDR3 region has the DNA TGCGCCAGCAGCTTCCAGGGCCGAGAAGAAGAGACCCAGTACTTC. This encodes CASSFQGREEETQYF. Full variable domain (rest looked up from reference TRBV5-1 and TRBJ2-5): KAGVTQTPRYLIKTRGQQVTLSCSPISGHRSVSWYQQTPGQGLQFLFEYFSETQRNKGNFPGRFSGRQFSNSRSEMNVSTLELGDSALYLCASSFQGREEETQYFGPGTRLLVL.

At least ten counts were recorded for this clone. This chain connects TRBV7-9 to TRBJ2-7, with no clear D. The V and J ends lost 2 bases and 2 bases respectively, with 7 bases between them. Germline V CDR1 and CDR2: SEHNR, FQNEAQ (reference sequence). The CDR3 is made up of 13 amino acids. CDR3 coding DNA: TGTGCCAGCAGCTTAAACACTGCCTACGAGCAGTACTTC. Residues: CASSLNTAYEQYF.

This clone was detected many times. The V gene is TRBV5-1, the J gene TRBJ2-7; TRBD2 agrees at 9 bases. J lost 5 bases, V lost 5 bases, and 11 bases had no gene match. Germline V lookup: CDR1 SGHRS, CDR2 YFSETQ. This CDR3 comprises 15 residues. The CDR3 spells CASSSTGTSYDEQYF. CDR3 nucleotide sequence: TGCGCCAGCAGTAGTACCGGGACTAGCTACGACGAGCAGTACTTC.

This clone was observed many times. The chain is built from TRBV19 and TRBJ1-5; D is perhaps TRBD1 (6 bases). Germline V gene sequence: CDR1 LNHDA, CDR2 SQIVND (reference sequence). The CDR3 length is 16 residues. Deletions cut 3 bases from V and 5 bases from J, with 17 bases between. CDR3 region: CASSIHGGRADQPQHF. Written as DNA, the CDR3 is TGTGCCAGTAGTATTCATGGGGGCAGGGCCGATCAGCCCCAGCATTTT.